This TCR beta chain was identified during a study of control samples from healthy donors and cancer patients. Sequencing was performed with immunoSEQ multiplex PCR; in TCRdb, only in-frame clones are kept and a portion is missing. The sample shows roughly 98,000 clones, 80% to 95% of them seen only once. For this clone: A read error may account for a junction end that differs from germline.

The CDR3 loop spans 13 amino acids. In germline, CDR1 is KGHSH, CDR2 LQKENI. What was sequenced was blood. This rearrangement joins TRBV18 to TRBJ1-1; D not resolved. This TCR came from a man aged 18 to 29 in good health. CDR3 loop: CASSPVGNAEAFF. The CDR3 DNA sequence: TGTGCCAGCTCACCAGTGGGGAACGCTGAAGCTTTCTTT.